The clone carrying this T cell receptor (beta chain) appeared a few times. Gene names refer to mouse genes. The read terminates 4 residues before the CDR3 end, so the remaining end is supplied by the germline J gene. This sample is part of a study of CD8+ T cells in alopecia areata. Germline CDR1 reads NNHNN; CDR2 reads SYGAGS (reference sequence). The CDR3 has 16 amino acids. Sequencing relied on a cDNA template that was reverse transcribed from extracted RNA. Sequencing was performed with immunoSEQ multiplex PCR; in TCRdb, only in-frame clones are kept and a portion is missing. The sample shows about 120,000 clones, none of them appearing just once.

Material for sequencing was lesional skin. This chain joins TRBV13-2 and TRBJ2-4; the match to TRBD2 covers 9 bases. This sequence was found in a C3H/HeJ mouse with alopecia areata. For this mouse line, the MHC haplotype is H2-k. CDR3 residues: CASGDAEWGGLNTLYF. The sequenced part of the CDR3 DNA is TGTGCCAGCGGTGATGCGGAGTGGGGGGGCCTAAAC.